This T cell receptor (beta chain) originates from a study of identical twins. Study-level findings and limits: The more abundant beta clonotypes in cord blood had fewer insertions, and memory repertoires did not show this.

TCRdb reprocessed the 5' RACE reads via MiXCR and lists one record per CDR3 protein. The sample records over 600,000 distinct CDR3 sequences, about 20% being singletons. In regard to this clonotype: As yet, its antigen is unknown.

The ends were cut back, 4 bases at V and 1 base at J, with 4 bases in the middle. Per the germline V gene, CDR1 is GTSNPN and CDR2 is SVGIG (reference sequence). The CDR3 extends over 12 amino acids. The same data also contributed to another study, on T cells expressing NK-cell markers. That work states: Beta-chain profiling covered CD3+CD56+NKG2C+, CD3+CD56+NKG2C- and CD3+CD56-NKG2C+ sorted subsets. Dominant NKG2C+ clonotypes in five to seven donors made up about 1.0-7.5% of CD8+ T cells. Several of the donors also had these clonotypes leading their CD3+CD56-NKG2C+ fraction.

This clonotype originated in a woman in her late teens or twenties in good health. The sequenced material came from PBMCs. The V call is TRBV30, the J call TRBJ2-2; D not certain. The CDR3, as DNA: TGTGCCTGGAAGGGGAACACCGGGGAGCTGTTTTTT. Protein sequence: CAWKGNTGELFF.